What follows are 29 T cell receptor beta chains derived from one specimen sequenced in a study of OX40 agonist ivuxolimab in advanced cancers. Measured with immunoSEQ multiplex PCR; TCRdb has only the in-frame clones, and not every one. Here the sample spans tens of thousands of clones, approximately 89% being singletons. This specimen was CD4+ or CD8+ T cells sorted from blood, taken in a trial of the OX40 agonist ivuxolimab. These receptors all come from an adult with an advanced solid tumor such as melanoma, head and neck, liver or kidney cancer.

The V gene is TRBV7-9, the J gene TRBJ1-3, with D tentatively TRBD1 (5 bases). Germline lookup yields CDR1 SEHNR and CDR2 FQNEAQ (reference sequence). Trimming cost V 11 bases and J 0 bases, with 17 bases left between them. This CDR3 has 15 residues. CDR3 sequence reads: CAGEPGDLSGNTIYF. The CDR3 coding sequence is TGTGCCGGAGAACCCGGGGACCTCTCTGGAAACACCATATATTTT.

CDR3: CASSLEGTEAFF. In DNA form, the CDR3 reads TGCGCCAGCAGCTTGGAGGGCACTGAAGCTTTCTTT. The chain employs TRBV5-1 and TRBJ1-1; D is ambiguous. Germline CDR1 reads SGHRS; CDR2 reads YFSETQ. Trimming pared 0 bases from V and 4 bases from J, leaving 4 bases between. The CDR3 extends over 12 amino acids.

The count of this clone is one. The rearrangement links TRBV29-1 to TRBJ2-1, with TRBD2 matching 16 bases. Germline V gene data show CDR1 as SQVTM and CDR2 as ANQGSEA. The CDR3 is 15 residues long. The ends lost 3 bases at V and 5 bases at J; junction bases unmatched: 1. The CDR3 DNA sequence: TGCAGCGTTGAGGGGACTAGCGGGAGGGACAATGAGCAGTTCTTC. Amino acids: CSVEGTSGRDNEQFF.

CDR3 sequence: CASSQDSSVNSYEQYF. In nucleotides, the CDR3 is TGCGCCAGCAGCCAAGATTCTAGCGTAAACTCCTACGAGCAGTACTTC. The genes are TRBV4-1 and TRBJ2-7; weak D call: TRBD2 (6 bases). Germline V gene sequence: CDR1 MGHRA, CDR2 YSYEKL. With 0 bases removed from V and 0 bases from J, the gap between germline ends came to 12 bases. This CDR3 spans 16 amino acids.

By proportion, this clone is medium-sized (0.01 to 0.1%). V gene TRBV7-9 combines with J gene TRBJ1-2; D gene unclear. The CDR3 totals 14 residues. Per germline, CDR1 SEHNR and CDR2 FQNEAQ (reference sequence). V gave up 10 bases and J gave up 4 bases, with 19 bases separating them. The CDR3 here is CATDGFLRSYGYTF. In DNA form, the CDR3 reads TGTGCCACAGACGGATTCTTGCGATCCTATGGCTACACCTTC.

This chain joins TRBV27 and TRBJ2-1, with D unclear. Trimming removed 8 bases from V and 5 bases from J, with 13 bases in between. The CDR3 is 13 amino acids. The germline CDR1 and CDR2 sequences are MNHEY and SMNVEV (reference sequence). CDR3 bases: TGTGCCAGCGCACCTTTAGATGACAATGAGCAGTTCTTC. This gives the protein CASAPLDDNEQFF.

The CDR3 region has the DNA TGTGCCAGCAGCCCGATATTGAGGGACTACCACTACAATGAGCAGTTCTTC. It is translated as CASSPILRDYHYNEQFF. The chain combines TRBV5-5 with TRBJ2-1; 7 nucleotides agree with TRBD2. The CDR3 is 17 amino acids. Germline CDR1 and CDR2: SGHKS and YYEKEE (reference sequence). V lost 4 bases to trimming and J lost 3 bases; unmatched junction nucleotides: 13.

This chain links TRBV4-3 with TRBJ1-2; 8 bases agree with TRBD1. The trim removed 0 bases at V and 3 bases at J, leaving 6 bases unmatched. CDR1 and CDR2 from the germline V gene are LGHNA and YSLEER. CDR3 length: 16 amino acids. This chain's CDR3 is CASSQEGSGGDYGYTF. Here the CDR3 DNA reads TGCGCCAGCAGCCAAGAGGGGTCAGGGGGCGACTATGGCTACACCTTC.

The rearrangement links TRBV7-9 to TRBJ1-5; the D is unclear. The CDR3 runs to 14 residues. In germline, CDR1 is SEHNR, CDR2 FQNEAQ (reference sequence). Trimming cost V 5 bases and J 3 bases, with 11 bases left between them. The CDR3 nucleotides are TGTGCCAGCAGCCCCCCCGAATACAATCAGCCCCAGCATTTT. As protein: CASSPPEYNQPQHF.

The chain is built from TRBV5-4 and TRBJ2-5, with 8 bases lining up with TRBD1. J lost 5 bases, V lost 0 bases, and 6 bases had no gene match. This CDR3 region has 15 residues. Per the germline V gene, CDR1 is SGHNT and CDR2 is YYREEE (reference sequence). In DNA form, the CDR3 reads TGTGCCAGCAGCTTGGGACAGGGGTACAGGGAGACCCAGTACTTC. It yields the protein CASSLGQGYRETQYF. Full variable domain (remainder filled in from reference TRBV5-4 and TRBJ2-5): ETGVTQSPTHLIKTRGQQVTLRCSSQSGHNTVSWYQQALGQGPQFIFQYYREEENGRGNFPPRFSGLQFPNYSSELNVNALELDDSALYLCASSLGQGYRETQYFGPGTRLLVL.

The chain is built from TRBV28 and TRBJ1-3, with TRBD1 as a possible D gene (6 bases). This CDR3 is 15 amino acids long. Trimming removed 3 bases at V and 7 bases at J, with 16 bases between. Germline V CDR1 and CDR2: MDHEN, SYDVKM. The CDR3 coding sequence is TGTGCCAGCAGTTTTCGGTCGGGGGCAAGGAACACCATATATTTT. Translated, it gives CASSFRSGARNTIYF.

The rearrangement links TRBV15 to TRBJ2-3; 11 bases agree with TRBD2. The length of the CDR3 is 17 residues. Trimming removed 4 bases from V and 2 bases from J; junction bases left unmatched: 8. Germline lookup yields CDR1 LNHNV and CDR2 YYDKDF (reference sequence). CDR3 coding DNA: TGTGCCACCAGCACGGTGGGACTAGCGGACCTCACAGATACGCAGTATTTT. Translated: CATSTVGLADLTDTQYF.

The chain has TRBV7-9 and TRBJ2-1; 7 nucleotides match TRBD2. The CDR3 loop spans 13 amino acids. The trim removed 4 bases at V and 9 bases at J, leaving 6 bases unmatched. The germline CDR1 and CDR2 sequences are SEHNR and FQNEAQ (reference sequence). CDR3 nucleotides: TGTGCCAGCAGCTCCGGACTAGTGGGTGAGCAGTTCTTC. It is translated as CASSSGLVGEQFF.

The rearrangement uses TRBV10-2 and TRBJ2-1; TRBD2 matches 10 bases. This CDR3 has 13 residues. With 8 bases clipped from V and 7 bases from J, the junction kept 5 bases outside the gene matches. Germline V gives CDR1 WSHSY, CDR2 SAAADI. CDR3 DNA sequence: TGCGCCAGCGGTAGCGGGAGGTTGAATGAGCAGTTCTTC. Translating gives CASGSGRLNEQFF.

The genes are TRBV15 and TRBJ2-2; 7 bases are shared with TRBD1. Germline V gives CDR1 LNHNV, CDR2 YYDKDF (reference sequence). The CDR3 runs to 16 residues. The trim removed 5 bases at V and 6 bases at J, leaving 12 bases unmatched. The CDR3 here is CATSPQGEGEAGELFF. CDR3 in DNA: TGTGCCACCAGCCCCCAGGGGGAAGGGGAAGCCGGGGAGCTGTTTTTT.

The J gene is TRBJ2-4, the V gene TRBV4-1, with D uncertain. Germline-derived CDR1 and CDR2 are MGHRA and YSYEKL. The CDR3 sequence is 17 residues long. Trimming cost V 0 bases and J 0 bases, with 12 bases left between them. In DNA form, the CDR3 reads TGCGCCAGCAGCCAAGATCCTTACATTCTAGCCAAAAACATTCAGTACTTC. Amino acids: CASSQDPYILAKNIQYF.

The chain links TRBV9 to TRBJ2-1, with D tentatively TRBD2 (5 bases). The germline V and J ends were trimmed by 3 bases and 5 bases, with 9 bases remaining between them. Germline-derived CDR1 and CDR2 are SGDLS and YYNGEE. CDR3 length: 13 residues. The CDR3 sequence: CASSATRDNEQFF. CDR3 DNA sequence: TGTGCCAGCAGCGCCACTAGAGACAATGAGCAGTTCTTC.

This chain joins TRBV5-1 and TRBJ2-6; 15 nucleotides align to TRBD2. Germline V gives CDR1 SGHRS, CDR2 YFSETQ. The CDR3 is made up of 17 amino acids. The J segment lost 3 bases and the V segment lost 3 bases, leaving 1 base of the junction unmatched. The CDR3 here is CASSWTSGRGGANVLTF. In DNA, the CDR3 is TGCGCCAGCAGCTGGACTAGCGGGAGGGGTGGGGCCAACGTCCTGACTTTC.

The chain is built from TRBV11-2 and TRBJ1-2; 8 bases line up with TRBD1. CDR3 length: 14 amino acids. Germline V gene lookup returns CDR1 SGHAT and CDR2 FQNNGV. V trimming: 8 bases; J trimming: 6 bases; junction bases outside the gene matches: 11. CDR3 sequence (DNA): TGTGCCAGCGTCCCAGGACAGGGTCTGGATGGCTACACCTTC. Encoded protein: CASVPGQGLDGYTF.

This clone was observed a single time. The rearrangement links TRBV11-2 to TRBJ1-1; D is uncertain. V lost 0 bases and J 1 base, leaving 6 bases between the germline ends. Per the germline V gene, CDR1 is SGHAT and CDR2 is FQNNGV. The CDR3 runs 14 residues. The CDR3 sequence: CASSLDGPNTEAFF. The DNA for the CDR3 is TGTGCCAGCAGCTTAGACGGACCGAACACTGAAGCTTTCTTT.

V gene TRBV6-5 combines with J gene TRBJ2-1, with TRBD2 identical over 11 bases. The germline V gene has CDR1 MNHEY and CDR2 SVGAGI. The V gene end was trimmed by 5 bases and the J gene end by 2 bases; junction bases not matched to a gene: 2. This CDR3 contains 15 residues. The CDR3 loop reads CASSLAGGTYNEQFF. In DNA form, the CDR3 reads TGTGCCAGCAGTCTAGCGGGGGGAACCTACAATGAGCAGTTCTTC.

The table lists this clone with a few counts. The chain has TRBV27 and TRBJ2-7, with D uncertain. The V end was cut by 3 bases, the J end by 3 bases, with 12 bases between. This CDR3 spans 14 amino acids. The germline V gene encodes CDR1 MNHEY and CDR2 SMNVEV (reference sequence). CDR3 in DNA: TGTGCCAGCAGTTTCCACGGACCGGACTACGAGCAGTACTTC. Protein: CASSFHGPDYEQYF.

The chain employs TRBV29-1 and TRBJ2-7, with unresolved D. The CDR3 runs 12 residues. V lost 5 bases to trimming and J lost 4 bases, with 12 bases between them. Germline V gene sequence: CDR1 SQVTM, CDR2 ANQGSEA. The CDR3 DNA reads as TGCAGCGTTTTGGAGTCTCCGTACGAGCAGTACTTC. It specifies CSVLESPYEQYF.

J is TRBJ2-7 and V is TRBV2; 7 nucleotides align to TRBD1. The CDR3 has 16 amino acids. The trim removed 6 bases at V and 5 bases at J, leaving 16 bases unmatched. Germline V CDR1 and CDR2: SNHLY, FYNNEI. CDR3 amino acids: CASRTLPTGRKNEQYF. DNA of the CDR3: TGTGCCAGCAGGACCCTCCCGACAGGGAGAAAGAACGAGCAGTACTTC.

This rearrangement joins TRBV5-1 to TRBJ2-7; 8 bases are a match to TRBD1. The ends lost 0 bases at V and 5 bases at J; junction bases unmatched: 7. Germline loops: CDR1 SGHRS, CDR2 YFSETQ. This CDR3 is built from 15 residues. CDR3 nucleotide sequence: TGCGCCAGCAGCTTGGCGCAGGGGGCTAAGGACGAGCAGTACTTC. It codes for CASSLAQGAKDEQYF.

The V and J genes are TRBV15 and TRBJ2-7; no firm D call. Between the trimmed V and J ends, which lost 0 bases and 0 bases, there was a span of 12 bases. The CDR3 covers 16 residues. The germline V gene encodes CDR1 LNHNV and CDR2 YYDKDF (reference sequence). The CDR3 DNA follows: TGTGCCACCAGCAGAGATGGAAGAGACGGCTCCTACGAGCAGTACTTC. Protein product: CATSRDGRDGSYEQYF.

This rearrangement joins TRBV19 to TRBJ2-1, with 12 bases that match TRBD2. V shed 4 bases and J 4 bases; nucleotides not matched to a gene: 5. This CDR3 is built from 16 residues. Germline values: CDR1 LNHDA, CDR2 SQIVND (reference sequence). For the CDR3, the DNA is TGTGCCAGTAGTACCCGGGGACTAGCGGGTTACAATGAGCAGTTCTTC. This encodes CASSTRGLAGYNEQFF.

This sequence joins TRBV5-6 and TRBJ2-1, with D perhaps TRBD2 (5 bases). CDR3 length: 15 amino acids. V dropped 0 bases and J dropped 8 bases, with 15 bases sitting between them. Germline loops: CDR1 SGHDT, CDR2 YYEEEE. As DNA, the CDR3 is TGTGCCAGCAGCTTGGAAGGACTCCCCGGCCATGAGCAGTTCTTC. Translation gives CASSLEGLPGHEQFF.

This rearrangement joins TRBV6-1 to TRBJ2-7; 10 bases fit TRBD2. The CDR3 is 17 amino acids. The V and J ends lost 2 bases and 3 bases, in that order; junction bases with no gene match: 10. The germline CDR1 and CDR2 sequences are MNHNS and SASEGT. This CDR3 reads CASSESPPSGGVYEQYF. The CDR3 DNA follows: TGTGCCAGCAGTGAATCCCCCCCTAGCGGGGGCGTCTACGAGCAGTACTTC.